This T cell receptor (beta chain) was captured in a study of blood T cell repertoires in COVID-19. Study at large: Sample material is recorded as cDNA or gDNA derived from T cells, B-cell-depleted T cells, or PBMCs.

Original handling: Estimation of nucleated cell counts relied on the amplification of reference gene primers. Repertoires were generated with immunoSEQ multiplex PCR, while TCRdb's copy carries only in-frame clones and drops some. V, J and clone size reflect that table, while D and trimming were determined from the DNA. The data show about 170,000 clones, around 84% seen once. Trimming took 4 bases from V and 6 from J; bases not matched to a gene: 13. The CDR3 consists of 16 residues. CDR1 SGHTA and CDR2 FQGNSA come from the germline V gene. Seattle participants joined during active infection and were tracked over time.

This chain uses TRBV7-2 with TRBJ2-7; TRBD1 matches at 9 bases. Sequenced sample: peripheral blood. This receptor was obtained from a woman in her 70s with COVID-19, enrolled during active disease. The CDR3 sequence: CASSSLPGTGKSEQYF. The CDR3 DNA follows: TGTGCCAGCAGCTCACTCCCCGGGACAGGGAAAAGCGAGCAGTACTTC.